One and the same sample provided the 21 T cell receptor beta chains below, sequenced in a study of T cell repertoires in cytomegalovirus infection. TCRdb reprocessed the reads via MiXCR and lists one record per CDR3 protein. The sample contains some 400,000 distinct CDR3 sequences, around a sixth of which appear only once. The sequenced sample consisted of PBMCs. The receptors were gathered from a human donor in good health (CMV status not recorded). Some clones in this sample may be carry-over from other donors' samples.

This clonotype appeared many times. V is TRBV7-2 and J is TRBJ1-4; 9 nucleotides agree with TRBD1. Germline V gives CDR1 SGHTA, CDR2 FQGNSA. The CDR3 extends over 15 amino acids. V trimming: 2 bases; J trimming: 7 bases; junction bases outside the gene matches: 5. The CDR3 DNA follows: TGTGCCAGCAGCTTAACGGGACAGGGAGCTGAAAAACTGTTTTTT. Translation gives CASSLTGQGAEKLFF.

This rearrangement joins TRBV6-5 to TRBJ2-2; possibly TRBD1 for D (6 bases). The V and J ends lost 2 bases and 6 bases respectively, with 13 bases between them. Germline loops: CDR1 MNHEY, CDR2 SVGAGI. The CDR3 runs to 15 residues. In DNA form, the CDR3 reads TGTGCCAGCAGTTACGGGGGCCGGAGCCCCGGGGAGCTGTTTTTT. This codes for CASSYGGRSPGELFF.

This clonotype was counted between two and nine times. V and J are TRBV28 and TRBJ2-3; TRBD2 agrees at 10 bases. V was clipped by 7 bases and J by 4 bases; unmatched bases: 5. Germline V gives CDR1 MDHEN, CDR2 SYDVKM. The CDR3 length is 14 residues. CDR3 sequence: CASILAGSADTQYF. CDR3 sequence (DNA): TGTGCCAGCATACTAGCGGGGTCCGCAGATACGCAGTATTTT. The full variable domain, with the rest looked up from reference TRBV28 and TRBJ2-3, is DVKVTQSSRYLVKRTGEKVFLECVQDMDHENMFWYRQDPGLGLRLIYFSYDVKMKEKGDIPEGYSVSREKKERFSLILESASTNQTSMYLCASILAGSADTQYFGPGTRLTVL.

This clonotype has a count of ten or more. As DNA, the CDR3 is TGTGCCAGCAGCCCGGGACTAAACCAAGAGACCCAGTACTTC. Translating it yields CASSPGLNQETQYF. The rearrangement joins TRBV7-2 to TRBJ2-5; the match to TRBD2 covers 7 bases. This CDR3 is built from 14 residues. Per the germline V gene, CDR1 is SGHTA and CDR2 is FQGNSA. The V segment lost 5 bases and the J segment 0 bases; nucleotides outside the gene matches: 3.

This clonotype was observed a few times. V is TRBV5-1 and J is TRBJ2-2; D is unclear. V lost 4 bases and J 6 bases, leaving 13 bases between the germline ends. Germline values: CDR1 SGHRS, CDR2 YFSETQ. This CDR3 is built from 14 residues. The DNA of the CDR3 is TGCGCCAGCAGCGCCTACCAGCGTTCCGGGGAGCTGTTTTTT. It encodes CASSAYQRSGELFF.

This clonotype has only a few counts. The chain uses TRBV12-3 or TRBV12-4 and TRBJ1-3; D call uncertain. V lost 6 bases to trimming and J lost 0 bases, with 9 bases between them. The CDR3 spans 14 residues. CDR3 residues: CASRTVSSGNTIYF. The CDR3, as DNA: TGTGCCAGCAGAACCGTTAGCTCTGGAAACACCATATATTTT.

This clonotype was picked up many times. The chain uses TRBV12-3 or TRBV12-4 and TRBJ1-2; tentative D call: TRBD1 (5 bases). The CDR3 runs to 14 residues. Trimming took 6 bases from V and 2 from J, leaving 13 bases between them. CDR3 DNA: TGTGCCAGCAGCCCCGGGGGGGGAAACTATGGCTACACCTTC. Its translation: CASSPGGGNYGYTF.

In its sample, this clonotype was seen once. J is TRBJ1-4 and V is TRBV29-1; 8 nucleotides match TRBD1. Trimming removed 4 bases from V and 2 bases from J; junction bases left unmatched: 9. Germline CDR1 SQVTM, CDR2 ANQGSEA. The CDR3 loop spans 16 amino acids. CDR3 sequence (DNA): TGCAGCGTTGCGTCAGGGGGCGCCTGGACTAATGAAAAACTGTTTTTT. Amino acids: CSVASGGAWTNEKLFF.

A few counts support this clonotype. The CDR3 coding sequence is TGTGCCAGCAGTCACCGCGGGACTTTCGGAAACACCATATATTTT. As protein: CASSHRGTFGNTIYF. The chain is built from TRBV6-2 or TRBV6-3 and TRBJ1-3; D possibly corresponds to TRBD1 (5 bases). This CDR3 region has 15 residues. CDR1 is MNHEY, CDR2 SVGEGT, per germline. Trimming took off 5 bases at V and 4 bases at J, with 15 bases between the two ends.

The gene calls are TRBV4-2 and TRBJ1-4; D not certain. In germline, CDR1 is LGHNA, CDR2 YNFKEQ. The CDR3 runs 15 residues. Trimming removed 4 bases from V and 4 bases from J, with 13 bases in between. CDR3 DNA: TGTGCCAGCAGCCCACCGGGCAGGAATAATGAAAAACTGTTTTTT. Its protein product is CASSPPGRNNEKLFF.

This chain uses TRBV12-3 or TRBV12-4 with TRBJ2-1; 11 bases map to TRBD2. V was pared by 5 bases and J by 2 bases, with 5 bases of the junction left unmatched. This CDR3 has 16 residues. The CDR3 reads CASSPEGLAAYNEQFF. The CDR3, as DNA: TGTGCCAGCAGTCCAGAGGGACTAGCGGCCTACAATGAGCAGTTCTTC.

The CDR3 loop reads CASSLAEWSGNQFF. Here the CDR3 DNA reads TGTGCCAGCAGCTTGGCCGAGTGGTCCGGTAATCAGTTCTTC. The V gene is TRBV5-4, the J gene TRBJ2-1; no clear D gene. This CDR3 region has 14 residues. Germline V gene data show CDR1 as SGHNT and CDR2 as YYREEE (reference sequence). V gave up 0 bases and J gave up 13 bases, with 17 bases separating them.

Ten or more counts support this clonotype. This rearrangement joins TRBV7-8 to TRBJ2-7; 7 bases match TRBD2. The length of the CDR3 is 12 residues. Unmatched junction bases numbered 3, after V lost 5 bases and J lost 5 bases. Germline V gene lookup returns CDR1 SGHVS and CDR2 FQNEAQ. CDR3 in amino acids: CASSDGGNEQYF. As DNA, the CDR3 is TGTGCCAGCAGCGACGGGGGGAACGAGCAGTACTTC. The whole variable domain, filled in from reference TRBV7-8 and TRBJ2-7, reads GAGVSQSPRYKVAKRGQDVALRCDPISGHVSLFWYQQALGQGPEFLTYFQNEAQLDKSGLPSDRFFAERPEGSVSTLKIQRTQQEDSAVYLCASSDGGNEQYFGPGTRLTVT.

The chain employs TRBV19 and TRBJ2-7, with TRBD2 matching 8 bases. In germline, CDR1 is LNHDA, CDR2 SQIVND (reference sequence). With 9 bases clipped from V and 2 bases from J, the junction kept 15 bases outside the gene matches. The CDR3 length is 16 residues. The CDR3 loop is CASPTSGGALPYEQYF. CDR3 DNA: TGTGCCAGCCCCACCTCGGGGGGGGCGCTTCCCTACGAGCAGTACTTC.

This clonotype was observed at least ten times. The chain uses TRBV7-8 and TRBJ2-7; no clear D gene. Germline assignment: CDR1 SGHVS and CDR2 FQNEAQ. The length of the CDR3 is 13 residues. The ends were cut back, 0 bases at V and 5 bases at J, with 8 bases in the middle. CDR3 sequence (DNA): TGTGCCAGCAGCTTAGCGCACGGGCACGAGCAGTACTTC. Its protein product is CASSLAHGHEQYF.

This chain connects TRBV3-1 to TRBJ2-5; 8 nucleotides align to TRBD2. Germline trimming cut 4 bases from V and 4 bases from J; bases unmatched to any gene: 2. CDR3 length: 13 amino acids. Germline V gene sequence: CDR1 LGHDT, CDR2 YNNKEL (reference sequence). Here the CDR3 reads CASSRLATETQYF. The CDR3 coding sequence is TGTGCCAGCAGCCGACTAGCGACAGAGACCCAGTACTTC.

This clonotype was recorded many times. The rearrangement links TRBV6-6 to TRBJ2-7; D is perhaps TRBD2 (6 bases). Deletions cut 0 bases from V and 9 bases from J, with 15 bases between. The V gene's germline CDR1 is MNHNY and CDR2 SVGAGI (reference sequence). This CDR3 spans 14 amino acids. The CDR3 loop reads CASSYSRGFGGQYF. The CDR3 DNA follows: TGTGCCAGCAGTTACTCGAGGGGATTCGGGGGGCAGTACTTC.

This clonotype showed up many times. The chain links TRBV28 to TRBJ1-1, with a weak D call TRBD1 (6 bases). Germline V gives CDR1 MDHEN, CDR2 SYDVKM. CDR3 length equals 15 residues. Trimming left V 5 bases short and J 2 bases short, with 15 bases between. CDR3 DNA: TGTGCCAGCAGTGCCCCCAGGGGACTAAACACTGAAGCTTTCTTT. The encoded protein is CASSAPRGLNTEAFF.

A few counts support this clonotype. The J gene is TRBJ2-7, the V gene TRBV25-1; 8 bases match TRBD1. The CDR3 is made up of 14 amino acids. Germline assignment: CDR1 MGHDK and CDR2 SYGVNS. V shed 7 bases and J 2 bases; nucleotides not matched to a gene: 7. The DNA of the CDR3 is TGTGCCAGCACCCCGACAGGGGCCACCTACGAGCAGTACTTC. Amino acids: CASTPTGATYEQYF.

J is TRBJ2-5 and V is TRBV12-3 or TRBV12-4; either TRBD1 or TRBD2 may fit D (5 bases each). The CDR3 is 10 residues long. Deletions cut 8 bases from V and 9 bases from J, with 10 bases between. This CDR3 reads CASGTRAQYF. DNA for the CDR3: TGTGCCAGCGGGACCAGGGCCCAGTACTTC.

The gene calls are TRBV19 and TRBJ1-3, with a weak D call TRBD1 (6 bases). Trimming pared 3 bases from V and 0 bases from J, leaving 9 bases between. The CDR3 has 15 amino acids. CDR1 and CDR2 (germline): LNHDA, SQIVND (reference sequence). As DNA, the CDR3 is TGTGCCAGTAGTATTTGGACAGTCTCTGGAAACACCATATATTTT. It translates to CASSIWTVSGNTIYF.